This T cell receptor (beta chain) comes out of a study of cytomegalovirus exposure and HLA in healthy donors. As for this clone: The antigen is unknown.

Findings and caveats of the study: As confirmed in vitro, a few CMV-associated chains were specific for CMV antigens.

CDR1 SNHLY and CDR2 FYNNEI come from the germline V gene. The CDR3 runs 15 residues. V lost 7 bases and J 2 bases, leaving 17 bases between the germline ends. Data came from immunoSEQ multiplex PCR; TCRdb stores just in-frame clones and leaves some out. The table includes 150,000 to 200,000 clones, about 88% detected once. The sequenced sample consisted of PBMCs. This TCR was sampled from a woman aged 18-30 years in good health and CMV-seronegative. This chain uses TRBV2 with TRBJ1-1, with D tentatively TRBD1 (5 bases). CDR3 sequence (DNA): TGTGCCAGCACCCTCCGGGGGGGGGATAACACTGAAGCTTTCTTT. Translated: CASTLRGGDNTEAFF. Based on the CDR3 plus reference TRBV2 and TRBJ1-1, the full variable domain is EPEVTQTPSHQVTQMGQEVILRCVPISNHLYFYWYRQILGQKVEFLVSFYNNEISEKSEIFDDQFSVERPDGSNFTLKIRSTKLEDSAMYFCASTLRGGDNTEAFFGQGTRLTVV.